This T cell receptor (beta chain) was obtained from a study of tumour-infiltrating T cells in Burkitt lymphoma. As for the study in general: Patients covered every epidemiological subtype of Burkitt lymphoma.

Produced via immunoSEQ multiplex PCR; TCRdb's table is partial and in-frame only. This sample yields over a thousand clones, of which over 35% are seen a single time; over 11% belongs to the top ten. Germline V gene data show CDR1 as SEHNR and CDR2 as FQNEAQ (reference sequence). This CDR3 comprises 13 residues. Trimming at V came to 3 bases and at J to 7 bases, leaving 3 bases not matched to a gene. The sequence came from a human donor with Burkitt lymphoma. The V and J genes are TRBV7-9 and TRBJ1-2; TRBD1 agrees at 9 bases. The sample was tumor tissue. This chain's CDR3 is CASSFGTGIGYTF. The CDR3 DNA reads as TGTGCCAGCAGCTTTGGGACAGGGATTGGCTACACCTTC.